The 16 T cell receptor beta chains below come from one sample, sequenced in a study of blood T cell repertoires in COVID-19. The data were produced by immunoSEQ multiplex PCR, yet TCRdb's version contains in-frame clones alone and is incomplete. The sample has about 200,000 clones; 87% are singletons. The sequencing sample was made of peripheral blood. These receptors originate from a man aged 55 to 70 with active or convalescent COVID-19.

This chain joins TRBV2 and TRBJ2-4, with D unclear. CDR3 length equals 11 residues. V lost 5 bases and J lost 9, with 8 bases in between. Germline V gene data show CDR1 as SNHLY and CDR2 as FYNNEI. The CDR3: CASSLGSIQYF. The CDR3 nucleotides are TGTGCCAGCAGTCTAGGCTCCATTCAGTACTTC.

This clone was seen a single time. The rearrangement joins TRBV7-2 to TRBJ2-7, with D possibly matching TRBD1 (6 bases). Per the germline V gene, CDR1 is SGHTA and CDR2 is FQGNSA. This CDR3 spans 14 amino acids. Trimming cost V 4 bases and J 2 bases, with 12 bases left between them. The CDR3 is CASSYRDTAYEQYF. The CDR3 coding sequence is TGTGCCAGCAGCTACCGGGACACAGCCTACGAGCAGTACTTC.

In the case of this clone: At one of its ends the junction is not consistent with the germline gene, which may arise from a read error. V and J are TRBV7-9 and TRBJ1-2, with D perhaps TRBD1 (6 bases). The CDR3 totals 12 residues. Germline V gives CDR1 SEHNR, CDR2 FQNEAQ (reference sequence). CDR3 DNA sequence: TGTGCCAGCAGCTTACCCGGCCAAGACAGGAGCTTC. This codes for CASSLPGQDRSF. The full variable domain, its missing parts supplied by reference TRBV7-9 and TRBJ1-2, is DTGVSQNPRHKITKRGQNVTFRCDPISEHNRLYWYRQTLGQGPEFLTYFQNEAQLEKSRLLSDRFSAERPKGSFSTLEIQRTEQGDSAMYLCASSLPGQDRSFGSGTRLTVV.

The chain employs TRBV9 and TRBJ2-7; 11 bases agree with TRBD1. Unmatched junction bases numbered 7, after V lost 0 bases and J lost 8 bases. CDR3 length: 15 amino acids. Germline-derived CDR1 and CDR2 are SGDLS and YYNGEE. This CDR3 is CASSVDSGQGVKQYF. Written as DNA, the CDR3 is TGTGCCAGCAGCGTAGACTCGGGACAGGGGGTCAAGCAGTACTTC.

This clone was picked up one time. The CDR3: CASSVTLGASGYTF. The CDR3 region has the DNA TGTGCCAGCAGCGTAACTTTGGGGGCGAGTGGCTACACCTTC. This chain uses TRBV9 with TRBJ1-2; possible D gene TRBD1, 6 bases. V gave up 1 base and J gave up 7 bases, with 14 bases separating them. CDR3 size: 14 residues. The V gene's germline CDR1 is SGDLS and CDR2 YYNGEE. The full variable domain, in which reference TRBV9 and TRBJ1-2 provide the parts outside the CDR3, is DSGVTQTPKHLITATGQRVTLRCSPRSGDLSVYWYQQSLDQGLQFLIQYYNGEERAKGNILERFSAQQFPDLHSELNLSSLELGDSALYFCASSVTLGASGYTFGSGTRLTVV.

This clone was counted between two and nine times. For the CDR3, the DNA is TGTGCCAGCAGCCAAGCCGACAGGGATCACTATGGCTACACCTTC. It encodes CASSQADRDHYGYTF. J is TRBJ1-2 and V is TRBV4-2, with 7 bases that match TRBD1. In germline, CDR1 is LGHNA, CDR2 YNFKEQ. Germline trimming cut 1 base from V and 3 bases from J; bases unmatched to any gene: 5. The CDR3 spans 15 residues.

V is TRBV14 and J is TRBJ2-2, with D perhaps matching TRBD1 (5 bases). This CDR3 region has 16 residues. With 4 bases removed from V and 2 bases from J, the gap between germline ends came to 14 bases. Germline V gives CDR1 SGHDN, CDR2 FVKESK. The CDR3 sequence is CASSPPGHLNTGELFF. The DNA of the CDR3 is TGTGCCAGCAGCCCCCCTGGACACCTAAACACCGGGGAGCTGTTTTTT.

V and J are TRBV19 and TRBJ1-4; perhaps TRBD1 as D (6 bases). The CDR3 sequence is 14 residues long. V gave up 4 bases and J gave up 8 bases, with 14 bases separating them. Per germline, CDR1 LNHDA and CDR2 SQIVND (reference sequence). For the CDR3, the DNA is TGTGCCAGTAGTAATGACAGGCTTCTCGAAAAACTGTTTTTT. As protein: CASSNDRLLEKLFF.

V and J are TRBV2 and TRBJ1-1; unclear D gene. The CDR3 is made up of 11 amino acids. V lost 5 bases to trimming and J lost 3 bases, with 4 bases between them. CDR1 and CDR2 (germline): SNHLY, FYNNEI. CDR3 sequence: CASSTDTEAFF. In DNA form, the CDR3 reads TGTGCCAGCAGTACAGACACTGAAGCTTTCTTT.

V and J are TRBV19 and TRBJ1-5; TRBD1 aligns across 9 bases. The CDR3 extends over 15 amino acids. V trimming: 5 bases; J trimming: 6 bases; junction bases outside the gene matches: 8. The germline gives CDR1 LNHDA, CDR2 SQIVND (reference sequence). CDR3 coding DNA: TGTGCCAGTAGTCGGTCACAGGGGGCTGGTCAGCCCCAGCATTTT. Amino acids: CASSRSQGAGQPQHF.

V gene TRBV2 combines with J gene TRBJ2-1, with 7 bases aligning to TRBD2. The germline V gene has CDR1 SNHLY and CDR2 FYNNEI. The CDR3 extends over 16 amino acids. V shed 4 bases, J shed 4 bases, and the junction held 10 bases outside the gene matches. CDR3 loop: CASSAEGGGMYNEQFF. The DNA of the CDR3 is TGTGCCAGCAGTGCTGAGGGCGGGGGTATGTACAATGAGCAGTTCTTC.

The count of this clone is one. CDR3 sequence: CATSDPKKRGPHGYTF. The DNA of the CDR3 is TGTGCCACCAGTGATCCGAAAAAAAGGGGTCCTCATGGCTACACCTTC. This chain connects TRBV24-1 to TRBJ1-2, with a tentative D call TRBD1 (5 bases). Germline CDR1 is KGHDR and CDR2 is SFDVKD. The CDR3 consists of 16 residues. V shed 3 bases and J shed 6 bases, with 19 bases lying between them.

CDR3 in amino acids: CASSTRREGQPQHF. The CDR3 DNA follows: TGTGCCAGCAGTACCCGCAGGGAGGGTCAGCCCCAGCATTTT. The J gene is TRBJ1-5, the V gene TRBV2; possibly TRBD1 for D (5 bases). In germline, CDR1 is SNHLY, CDR2 FYNNEI. V was trimmed by 5 bases and J by 6 bases, leaving 14 bases between them. CDR3 size: 14 residues.

The chain is built from TRBV20-1 and TRBJ1-5; TRBD1 agrees at 7 bases. The germline CDR1 and CDR2 sequences are DFQATT and SNEGSKA (reference sequence). This CDR3 has 14 amino acids. V lost 3 bases, J lost 7 bases, and 9 bases stayed unmatched. In DNA form, the CDR3 reads TGCAGTGCTAGTTCTCCGGGACAGAAGCAGCCCCAGCATTTT. This codes for CSASSPGQKQPQHF.

This clone was seen a single time. The V gene is TRBV15, the J gene TRBJ1-1; 8 positions agree with TRBD1. Germline trimming cut 6 bases from V and 3 bases from J; bases unmatched to any gene: 9. CDR1 and CDR2 from the germline V gene are LNHNV and YYDKDF (reference sequence). There are 15 residues in the CDR3. CDR3 in amino acids: CATSPRTGLYTEAFF. DNA of the CDR3: TGTGCCACCAGTCCCCGGACAGGGTTATACACTGAAGCTTTCTTT.

The chain recombines TRBV5-1 with TRBJ2-6, with TRBD2 as a possible D gene (7 bases). The CDR3 totals 18 residues. Germline V CDR1 and CDR2: SGHRS, YFSETQ. The V gene lost 4 bases and the J gene lost 0 bases, with 17 bases spanning the gap. The chain's CDR3 is CASSPQGRGGSGANVLTF. CDR3 in DNA: TGCGCCAGCAGCCCACAAGGGAGGGGGGGCTCTGGGGCCAACGTCCTGACTTTC.